This T cell receptor (beta chain) was sequenced in a study of OX40 agonist ivuxolimab in advanced cancers. Study context: The dose-escalation cohort was about 83% male, with a mean age of around 60 years, ranging roughly 23 to 90. It was permissible to have had prior anti-PD-1, anti-PD-L1 or anti-CTLA-4 therapy, and about 40% had some.

Data came from immunoSEQ multiplex PCR; TCRdb stores just in-frame clones and leaves some out. In the table there are tens of thousands of clones, 80% to 95% of which are singletons. Sampled blood was obtained at baseline, cycle 4 day 1, and cycle 7 day 1. Whole-study results and caveats: The authors also found low normalized T-cell clonal expansion in some nonresponders.

The CDR3 is made up of 11 amino acids. V lost 6 bases to trimming and J lost 3 bases, with 5 bases between them. In germline, CDR1 is SNHLY, CDR2 FYNNEI. Notes on this clone: Its antigen is as yet unknown.

V usage is TRBV2 and J usage is TRBJ1-1; no definite D call. This receptor was identified in an adult with an advanced solid tumor such as melanoma, head and neck, liver or kidney cancer. Material: CD4+ or CD8+ T cells sorted from blood, obtained in a trial of the OX40 agonist ivuxolimab. CDR3 loop: CASRIHTEAFF. For the CDR3, the DNA is TGTGCCAGCAGGATACACACTGAAGCTTTCTTT.